One and the same sample provided the 5 T cell receptor beta chains below, sequenced in a study of identical twins. TCRdb redid the calling of the 5' RACE reads with MiXCR, one entry per CDR3 protein. Of about 890,000 distinct CDR3 sequences in the sample, over 9% were seen once. Separately, the same data were catalogued under a study of yellow fever vaccine responses in identical twins.

Sequenced input: PBMCs. Every receptor here comes from a woman between 18 and 29 years old in good health.

The chain employs TRBV7-9 and TRBJ2-5; no firm D call. Trimming took 0 bases from V and 2 from J, leaving 7 bases between them. This CDR3 comprises 14 residues. The germline gives CDR1 SEHNR, CDR2 FQNEAQ (reference sequence). CDR3 protein: CASSLAQSQETQYF. DNA of the CDR3: TGTGCCAGCAGCTTAGCCCAGTCTCAAGAGACCCAGTACTTC.

This rearrangement joins TRBV3-1 to TRBJ1-4; D gene unclear. This CDR3 is built from 12 residues. The germline V and J ends were trimmed by 6 bases and 5 bases, with 7 bases remaining between them. Germline values: CDR1 LGHDT, CDR2 YNNKEL (reference sequence). The CDR3 nucleotides read TGTGCCAGCAGAACGGAGAATGAAAAACTGTTTTTT. Its translation: CASRTENEKLFF.

The chain couples TRBV7-3 to TRBJ2-1; 14 bases line up with TRBD2. After removal of 0 bases from V and 3 bases from J, the junction contained 4 bases not matched to a gene. The CDR3 loop spans 18 amino acids. From germline, CDR1 is SGHTA and CDR2 FQGTGA. The CDR3 reads CASSLTGTSGRVYNEQFF. DNA of the CDR3: TGTGCCAGCAGCTTAACGGGGACTAGCGGGAGAGTCTACAATGAGCAGTTCTTC.

The genes are TRBV2 and TRBJ2-2; D is undetermined. Between the trimmed V and J ends, which lost 6 bases and 4 bases, there was a span of 9 bases. CDR3 size: 13 residues. Per the germline V gene, CDR1 is SNHLY and CDR2 is FYNNEI. The chain's CDR3 is CASRWTGTGELFF. The CDR3 nucleotides read TGTGCCAGCAGATGGACGGGCACCGGGGAGCTGTTTTTT. Filled out from reference TRBV2 and TRBJ2-2, the complete variable domain reads EPEVTQTPSHQVTQMGQEVILRCVPISNHLYFYWYRQILGQKVEFLVSFYNNEISEKSEIFDDQFSVERPDGSNFTLKIRSTKLEDSAMYFCASRWTGTGELFFGEGSRLTVL.

The chain is built from TRBV7-2 and TRBJ2-4; 9 nucleotides match TRBD1. V was pared by 6 bases and J by 2 bases, with 5 bases of the junction left unmatched. CDR1 and CDR2 (germline): SGHTA, FQGNSA. The CDR3 spans 15 residues. CDR3 sequence reads: CASRETGGSKNIQYF. CDR3 bases: TGTGCCAGCAGGGAGACAGGGGGGTCCAAAAACATTCAGTACTTC. The full variable domain, its missing parts supplied by reference TRBV7-2 and TRBJ2-4, is GAGVSQSPSNKVTEKGKDVELRCDPISGHTALYWYRQSLGQGLEFLIYFQGNSAPDKSGLPSDRFSAERTGGSVSTLTIQRTQQEDSAVYLCASRETGGSKNIQYFGAGTRLSVL.